One and the same sample provided the 15 T cell receptor beta chains below, sequenced in a study of blood T cells in healthy people across ages. Combining a sample-barcoded 5' primer with a J-beta primer mix, a second PCR ran for roughly 7 to 11 cycles. A single record per CDR3 protein comes from TCRdb applying MiXCR to the 5' RACE reads. The table lists under 2,000,000 distinct CDR3 sequences, around 48% of them singletons. Input material: blood. These receptor sequences come from a woman between 40 and 55 years old in good health.

The J gene is TRBJ2-7, the V gene TRBV27; possibly TRBD2 for D (6 bases). The CDR3 totals 14 residues. The V gene lost 5 bases and the J gene lost 4 bases, with 15 bases spanning the gap. The V gene's germline CDR1 is MNHEY and CDR2 SMNVEV (reference sequence). The CDR3 bases are TGTGCCAGCAGTGTATTAGGGACTGCTTACGAGCAGTACTTC. This gives the protein CASSVLGTAYEQYF.

This clonotype has more than one count but fewer than ten. J is TRBJ2-1 and V is TRBV5-5; D is unresolved. The J call may be mistaken, given a closer DNA end match to TRBJ2-7. The CDR3 contains 16 residues. Per germline, CDR1 SGHKS and CDR2 YYEKEE (reference sequence). Here the CDR3 DNA reads TGTGCCAGCAGTTACCAACAGCTTAGCTCCTACAATGAGCAGTACTTC. Encoded protein: CASSYQQLSSYNEQYF.

V usage is TRBV6-2 or TRBV6-3 and J usage is TRBJ2-3, with D possibly matching TRBD2 (6 bases). V lost 8 bases, J lost 12 bases, and 18 bases lay in between. The CDR3 contains 12 residues. The V gene's germline CDR1 is MNHEY and CDR2 SVGEGT. This CDR3 is CASGGTLIEQYF. CDR3 nucleotides: TGTGCCAGCGGAGGGACTTTAATAGAACAGTATTTT.

Regarding this clonotype: Relative to the germline gene, one junction end is altered; a read error may explain this. The rearrangement uses TRBV20-1 and TRBJ2-3; TRBD1 aligns across 8 bases. Germline loops: CDR1 DFQATT, CDR2 SNEGSKA (reference sequence). The CDR3 spans 16 residues. This CDR3 reads CSARGSRDRPTDTQYF. CDR3 nucleotide sequence: TGCAGTGCCAGAGGTAGCCGGGACAGGCCCACAGATACGCAGTATTTT.

The chain has TRBV6-5 and TRBJ2-6, with 8 bases fitting TRBD1. With V trimmed by 6 bases and J by 0 bases, 7 bases remained unmatched. The length of the CDR3 is 17 residues. Per the germline V gene, CDR1 is MNHEY and CDR2 is SVGAGI. The DNA for the CDR3 is TGTGCCAGCAGGAGGGGACAGGTCAGCTCTGGGGCCAACGTCCTGACTTTC. It is translated as CASRRGQVSSGANVLTF.

The chain carries TRBV20-1 and TRBJ1-4; perhaps TRBD1 as D (6 bases). The CDR3 runs 15 residues. The germline V gene has CDR1 DFQATT and CDR2 SNEGSKA (reference sequence). V was shortened by 5 bases and J by 7 bases, with 20 bases between the two germline ends. CDR3 amino acids: CSAGVSGGGPEKLFF. Here the CDR3 DNA reads TGCAGTGCTGGAGTTTCCGGGGGCGGCCCTGAAAAACTGTTTTTT.

The chain is built from TRBV7-2 and TRBJ2-3; 9 positions agree with TRBD2. CDR1 is SGHTA, CDR2 FQGNSA, per germline. The CDR3 consists of 15 residues. The V gene end was trimmed by 1 base and the J gene end by 11 bases; junction bases not matched to a gene: 10. This CDR3 reads CASSLDPAGGPLQYF. The CDR3 DNA reads as TGTGCCAGCAGCTTAGATCCGGCGGGGGGGCCCCTGCAGTATTTT. The variable domain in full, completed from reference TRBV7-2 and TRBJ2-3, reads GAGVSQSPSNKVTEKGKDVELRCDPISGHTALYWYRQSLGQGLEFLIYFQGNSAPDKSGLPSDRFSAERTGGSVSTLTIQRTQQEDSAVYLCASSLDPAGGPLQYFGPGTRLTVL.

Notes on this clonotype: At one end, the junction sequence differs from germline, possibly due to a read error. The chain uses TRBV7-9 and TRBJ2-5; TRBD1 is a possible D gene (6 bases). CDR1 SEHNR and CDR2 FQNEAQ come from the germline V gene (reference sequence). CDR3 length: 14 residues. CDR3 in amino acids: CANSSRTAQETQYF. Written as DNA, the CDR3 is TGTGCCAACAGCTCACGGACAGCTCAAGAGACCCAGTACTTC.

This chain connects TRBV7-2 to TRBJ2-7; D is perhaps TRBD1 (5 bases). Between the trimmed V and J ends, which lost 2 bases and 7 bases, there was a span of 15 bases. The CDR3 consists of 14 residues. Germline V gene sequence: CDR1 SGHTA, CDR2 FQGNSA. CDR3 DNA: TGTGCCAGCAGCTTAAGATGGGGCTACAATGAGCAGTACTTC. As protein: CASSLRWGYNEQYF.

This clonotype was counted only a few times. The V call is TRBV7-2, the J call TRBJ1-2; TRBD1 might be the D (5 bases). V lost 1 base to trimming and J lost 7 bases, with 13 bases between them. This CDR3 contains 14 residues. Germline V gene sequence: CDR1 SGHTA, CDR2 FQGNSA. This CDR3 reads CASSLEGSRGGYTF. In nucleotides, the CDR3 is TGTGCCAGCAGCTTAGAGGGGTCGAGGGGTGGCTACACCTTC.

This clonotype has only a few counts. The CDR3 spells CASSWFADSYNEQFF. In DNA, the CDR3 is TGTGCCAGCAGCTGGTTTGCGGACTCCTACAATGAGCAGTTCTTC. This chain links TRBV5-6 with TRBJ2-1, with D hard to call. Trimming took 3 bases from V and 0 from J, leaving 10 bases between them. Germline V gives CDR1 SGHDT, CDR2 YYEEEE. The CDR3 contains 15 residues.

The chain has TRBV4-2 and TRBJ1-4; D is possibly TRBD1 (6 bases). This CDR3 comprises 12 residues. CDR1 and CDR2 from the germline V gene are LGHNA and YNFKEQ. V gave up 3 bases and J gave up 16 bases, with 15 bases separating them. Written as DNA, the CDR3 is TGTGCCAGCAGCCAGGAAACAGGGAGTCCGTTTTTT. Its protein product is CASSQETGSPFF.

The rearrangement joins TRBV18 to TRBJ2-3; the match to TRBD1 covers 11 bases. CDR1 and CDR2 from the germline V gene are KGHSH and LQKENI. J gave up 4 bases and V 2 bases, and 11 bases lay outside the gene matches. The CDR3 has 18 amino acids. In DNA, the CDR3 is TGTGCCAGCTCACCATCGTATTCGGACAGGGGGCGCCCAGATACGCAGTATTTT. The encoded protein is CASSPSYSDRGRPDTQYF.

This clonotype occurred a few times. The chain links TRBV4-2 to TRBJ2-1; D is undetermined. The CDR3 is 16 amino acids. The V end lost 0 bases, the J end lost 6 bases, and 15 bases lay between the germline ends. Germline assignment: CDR1 LGHNA and CDR2 YNFKEQ. The CDR3 DNA reads as TGTGCCAGCAGCCAAGAAAGGCAGGTTCCCGCCAATGAGCAGTTCTTC. This codes for CASSQERQVPANEQFF.

This clonotype was picked up one time. This chain links TRBV6-5 with TRBJ1-2; 7 bases align to TRBD1. Germline-derived CDR1 and CDR2 are MNHEY and SVGAGI. Germline trimming cut 0 bases from V and 3 bases from J; bases unmatched to any gene: 16. CDR3 length: 19 amino acids. The CDR3 nucleotides read TGTGCCAGCAGTTACTCGACCCCTCTTACAGGGGCGGGGTACTATGGCTACACCTTC. It yields the protein CASSYSTPLTGAGYYGYTF.